Shown below are 4 T cell receptor beta chains from a single sample sequenced in a study of blood T cell repertoires in COVID-19. Only in-frame clones appear in the TCRdb table, and some are missing; sequencing was by immunoSEQ multiplex PCR. The table includes approximately 180,000 clones, 80% to 90% detected once. What was sequenced was peripheral blood. These receptors were obtained from a human donor with active or convalescent COVID-19. The donor label of this sample is uncertain.

This chain connects TRBV28 to TRBJ1-6, with D possibly being TRBD1 (6 bases). With 2 bases removed from V and 7 bases from J, the gap between germline ends came to 12 bases. The germline CDR1 and CDR2 sequences are MDHEN and SYDVKM. The CDR3 extends over 15 amino acids. The CDR3 sequence: CASSLRGGGNSPLHF. DNA for the CDR3: TGTGCCAGCAGTTTACGAGGCGGGGGCAATTCACCCCTCCACTTT.

This clone occurred a few times. The chain has TRBV19 and TRBJ1-2, with D possibly being TRBD1 (5 bases). Trimming cost V 9 bases and J 8 bases, with 22 bases left between them. This CDR3 has 14 amino acids. Germline V gene data show CDR1 as LNHDA and CDR2 as SQIVND (reference sequence). CDR3 in amino acids: CASREWGQGEGYTF. The CDR3 DNA follows: TGTGCCAGCCGGGAGTGGGGCCAGGGTGAGGGCTACACCTTC.

This clone was counted only a few times. J is TRBJ2-5 and V is TRBV24-1; 8 positions match TRBD1. Germline values: CDR1 KGHDR, CDR2 SFDVKD. V lost 1 base and J lost 5; bases outside the gene matches: 8. There are 16 residues in the CDR3. Here the CDR3 reads CATSDFDRGVLETQYF. CDR3 nucleotide sequence: TGTGCCACCAGTGATTTCGACAGGGGAGTTTTGGAGACCCAGTACTTC.

This chain connects TRBV15 to TRBJ2-1, with 12 positions matching TRBD2. The CDR3 loop spans 16 amino acids. Unmatched junction bases numbered 7, after V lost 4 bases and J lost 6 bases. In germline, CDR1 is LNHNV, CDR2 YYDKDF (reference sequence). The chain's CDR3 is CATSTRTSGIRNEQFF. CDR3 nucleotide sequence: TGTGCCACCAGCACGCGGACTAGCGGGATACGCAATGAGCAGTTCTTC.